At least ten counts were recorded for the clone carrying this TCR beta chain. The antigen is undetermined. This entry comes from a study of human T cells and chemical hapten exposure. Study-wide results and limits: Versus controls, expanded TCRs had significantly more large CDR3 similarity clusters.

The library gave individual cDNA molecules unique molecular identifiers. TCRdb fed the RACE reads into MiXCR, producing one record per CDR3 protein. The data contain tens of thousands of distinct CDR3 sequences, about 6.7% of them singletons. V gave up 1 base and J gave up 4 bases; unmatched junction bases: 6. Germline V gene sequence: CDR1 MNHEY, CDR2 SVGAGI. The CDR3 sequence is 15 residues long. Time point denoted: pre-sensitization, week 0. The treatment was: therapeutic diphenylcyclopropenone sensitization with weekly scalp DPC. Sample donors consisted of patients with alopecia, aged 18 to 70 years, who were suitable for DPC.

The sample in question was whole blood, obtained in connection with sensitization to the hapten diphenylcyclopropenone (DPC). V gene TRBV6-5 combines with J gene TRBJ1-2; 7 bases match TRBD1. The origin of this receptor is a woman in her twenties or thirties with alopecia areata. Some clones in this sample may be carry-over from other donors' samples. The CDR3 coding sequence is TGTGCCAGCAGTTACTACGCCGGGACAGCCTATGGCTACACCTTC. It encodes CASSYYAGTAYGYTF.